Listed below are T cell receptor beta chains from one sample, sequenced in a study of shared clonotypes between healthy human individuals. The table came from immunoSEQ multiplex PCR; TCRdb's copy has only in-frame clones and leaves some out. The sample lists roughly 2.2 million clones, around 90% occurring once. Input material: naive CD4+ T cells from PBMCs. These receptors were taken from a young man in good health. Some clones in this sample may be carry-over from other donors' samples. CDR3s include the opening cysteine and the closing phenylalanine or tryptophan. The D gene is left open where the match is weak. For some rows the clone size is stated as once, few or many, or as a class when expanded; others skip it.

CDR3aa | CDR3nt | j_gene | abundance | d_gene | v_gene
CASSLLWTTDTQYF | TGTGCCAGCAGTTTATTGTGGACCACAGATACGCAGTATTTT | TRBJ2-3 | . | . | TRBV27
CASRGSVNEKLFF | TGTGCCAGCAGAGGGTCGGTTAATGAAAAACTGTTTTTT | TRBJ1-4 | . | . | TRBV7-9
CASSLGTGGSGETQYF | TGCGCCAGCAGCTTGGGAACGGGAGGGTCCGGAGAGACCCAGTACTTC | TRBJ2-5 | . | TRBD2 | TRBV5-1
CASSQFLNAEAFF | TGTGCCAGCAGCCAATTTCTTAACGCTGAAGCTTTCTTT | TRBJ1-1 | . | . | TRBV14
CASSQGDDEQFF | TGTGCCAGCAGCCAAGGCGACGATGAGCAGTTCTTC | TRBJ2-1 | . | . | TRBV14
CASSPPGDFGQFF | TGTGCCAGCTCACCCCCTGGGGATTTCGGACAGTTCTTC | TRBJ2-1 | . | . | TRBV18
CASSGRQGASVNTEAFF | TGTGCCAGCAGTGGCAGACAGGGGGCTAGTGTGAACACTGAAGCTTTCTTT | TRBJ1-1 | . | TRBD1 | TRBV25-1
CASSREGLVRAREQYF | TGTGCCAGCAGTCGGGAGGGACTAGTTAGGGCGCGGGAGCAGTACTTC | TRBJ2-7 | once | TRBD2 | TRBV27
CASNPGQGDYEQYF | TGTGCCAGCAACCCGGGACAGGGGGACTACGAGCAGTACTTC | TRBJ2-7 | . | TRBD1 | TRBV2
CASSPWARDEKLFF | TGTGCCAGCAGTCCTTGGGCGCGGGATGAAAAACTGTTTTTT | TRBJ1-4 | . | . | TRBV27
CASTFSGLNYGYTF | TGTGCCAGTACCTTCTCGGGATTAAACTATGGCTACACCTTC | TRBJ1-2 | . | . | TRBV19
CASSYAQTTDTQYF | TGTGCCAGCAGCTATGCCCAGACCACAGATACGCAGTATTTT | TRBJ2-3 | . | . | TRBV7-3
CASSFPGQGASDEQFF | TGTGCCAGCAGCTTCCCGGGACAGGGGGCTAGCGATGAGCAGTTCTTC | TRBJ2-1 | . | TRBD1 | TRBV5-4
CASSPPQGGASKNIQYF | TGCGCCAGCAGCCCTCCTCAGGGAGGGGCTTCCAAAAACATTCAGTACTTC | TRBJ2-4 | . | TRBD2 | TRBV4-1
CSVAVGQETQYF | TGCAGCGTTGCGGTCGGGCAAGAGACCCAGTACTTC | TRBJ2-5 | . | . | TRBV29-1
CASSDSGAHQPQHF | TGTGCCAGCAGTGACTCAGGGGCTCATCAGCCCCAGCATTTT | TRBJ1-5 | . | . | TRBV6-1
CAWAGAGGYFAYEQYF | TGTGCCTGGGCGGGGGCCGGCGGATACTTCGCCTACGAGCAGTACTTC | TRBJ2-7 | few | . | TRBV30
CASSTSGRASDTQYF | TGCGCCAGCAGCACTAGCGGGAGGGCCTCAGATACGCAGTATTTT | TRBJ2-3 | . | TRBD2 | TRBV5-1
CASSQAFPSSGLAYTQYF | TGCGCCAGCAGCCAAGCTTTTCCCAGTTCAGGACTAGCATATACGCAGTATTTT | TRBJ2-3 | . | TRBD2 | TRBV4-1
CASRGLQGFTEAFF | TGTGCCAGCAGGGGCTTACAGGGGTTCACTGAAGCTTTCTTT | TRBJ1-1 | . | TRBD1 | TRBV2
CASSPYSGTGNLNTEAFF | TGTGCCAGCTCACCCTACTCTGGGACAGGGAATCTGAACACTGAAGCTTTCTTT | TRBJ1-1 | . | TRBD1 | TRBV18
CASSGTSGGETGELFF | TGTGCCAGCAGTGGGACTAGTGGGGGAGAGACCGGGGAGCTGTTTTTT | TRBJ2-2 | . | TRBD2 | TRBV6-1
CAWTTRTALRTDTQYF | TGTGCCTGGACTACCCGGACAGCACTGCGCACAGATACGCAGTATTTT | TRBJ2-3 | once | . | TRBV30
CASSLDSNTEAFF | TGTGCCAGCAGCTTGGATTCGAACACTGAAGCTTTCTTT | TRBJ1-1 | . | . | TRBV7-6
CASRNGQGPSSTDTQYF | TGTGCCAGCAGAAACGGACAGGGACCCTCTAGCACAGATACGCAGTATTTT | TRBJ2-3 | . | TRBD1 | TRBV5-4
CASSPSLDSLGQFF | TGTGCCAGCTCACCCTCGCTGGACTCGTTAGGGCAGTTCTTC | TRBJ2-1 | . | . | TRBV18
CASSAESNSGNTIYF | TGTGCCAGCAGTGCCGAGAGTAACTCTGGAAACACCATATATTTT | TRBJ1-3 | . | . | TRBV2
CASSKQGRETQYF | TGTGCCAGCAGCAAACAGGGGAGGGAGACCCAGTACTTC | TRBJ2-5 | . | . | TRBV7-8
CASSLGRKSNYEQYF | TGTGCCAGCAGCTTAGGGAGAAAGTCAAACTACGAGCAGTACTTC | TRBJ2-7 | once | . | TRBV7-9